This TCR beta chain comes out of a study of T cells in Graves' hyperthyroidism and ophthalmopathy. Amplification yielded TCR beta CDR3 regions, with RNA transcripts as the source. The TCR CDR3 was amplified in a first-round RT-PCR using the HTBI primer set. TCRdb reanalysed the multiplex PCR reads using MiXCR and keeps one entry per CDR3 protein. The sample consists of under 650,000 distinct CDR3 sequences, roughly 17% of them appearing once. CDR3 size: 11 residues. The germline gives CDR1 SGHRS, CDR2 YFSETQ. Trimming stripped 5 bases from V and 2 bases from J, with 4 bases between. Those with hyperthyroidism were 18 to 65 years old, newly diagnosed, and ill for under 2 months. Diagnoses were made from clinical symptoms, serum measures (thyroxine and TRAb), thyroid ultrasound and orbital computed tomography.

The chain couples TRBV5-1 to TRBJ1-1; D unresolved. This clonotype was sampled from a woman between 25 and 40 years old with Graves' hyperthyroidism. Material for sequencing was blood. CDR3 nucleotide sequence: TGCGCCAGCAGACATAACACTGAAGCTTTCTTT. This translates into CASRHNTEAFF. The variable domain in full, with the rest retrieved from reference TRBV5-1 and TRBJ1-1, is KAGVTQTPRYLIKTRGQQVTLSCSPISGHRSVSWYQQTPGQGLQFLFEYFSETQRNKGNFPGRFSGRQFSNSRSEMNVSTLELGDSALYLCASRHNTEAFFGQGTRLTVV.